Included here is one T cell receptor gamma chain sequence, with context. The target antigen is unknown. RNA was extracted from the cells and then reverse transcribed. Pooled V-gene forward primers with one constant-region reverse primer generated the CDR3 amplicons by multiplex PCR. TCRdb re-called the multiplex PCR reads via CATT. Among approximately 8,700 gamma-chain clones listed, 56% were seen once. This entry belongs to a study of Vδ1+ human thymocytes. The V and J ends lost 4 bases and 0 bases, in that order; junction bases with no gene match: 6. The CDR3 has 14 residues. Germline V gene lookup returns CDR1 EGSTGY and CDR2 YDSYTSSV. Study-wide findings and caveats: Despite high sort purity, around 19% of thymic T cell receptor delta sequences were Vdelta2. Thymic TRG and TRD repertoires appeared highly polyclonal.

The receptor was isolated from a girl under two years old who had congenital heart surgery. Input material: Vdelta1+ gamma-delta thymocytes from the thymus. Subset indicated: FACS-sorted CD3+ TCRalphabeta- TCRVdelta1+ TCRVdelta2- thymocytes. This chain uses TRGV4 with TRGJ1 or TRGJ2. TCRdb gives no J gene; it was assigned here by matching the DNA to germline. As DNA, the CDR3 is TGTGCCACCTGGGAGAGCATGAATTATTATAAGAAACTCTTT. Its translation is CATWESMNYYKKLF.